The rows below give T cell receptor beta chains drawn from one sample of a study of cytomegalovirus exposure and HLA in healthy donors. TCRdb's copy holds only in-frame clones and misses some; the assay was immunoSEQ multiplex PCR. Among roughly 180,000 clones listed, about three quarters were seen once. Sequenced material: PBMCs. These receptors came from a female donor in good health and CMV-seronegative. Both conserved end residues are part of each CDR3. A D gene is named only where the DNA matches it firmly. A clone size is listed for some rows: how often the clone was seen (once, few, many), or a class if it is expanded.

size: .; J: TRBJ1-1; D: TRBD1; V: TRBV19; DNA: TGTGCCAGTAGTATTCGCGGACAGGCCGATCCGATTGAAGCTTTCTTT; CDR3: CASSIRGQADPIEAFF
size: .; J: TRBJ2-3; D: TRBD1; V: TRBV9; DNA: TGTGCCAGCAGCCCCTGGCGACAGGGAAGAGATACGCAGTATTTT; CDR3: CASSPWRQGRDTQYF
size: .; J: TRBJ2-1; D: TRBD1; V: TRBV7-2; DNA: TGTGCCAGCAGCCGGGACAGGGTCAATGAGCAGTTCTTC; CDR3: CASSRDRVNEQFF
size: .; J: TRBJ2-3; D: TRBD2; V: TRBV7-9; DNA: TGTGCCAGCAGCCCGCATACTAGCGGAACTAGCACAGATACGCAGTATTTT; CDR3: CASSPHTSGTSTDTQYF
size: once; J: TRBJ2-2; D: TRBD2; V: TRBV5-1; DNA: TGCGCCAGCAGCCGGACTAGCGGGGGGGGCACCGGGGAGCTGTTTTTT; CDR3: CASSRTSGGGTGELFF
size: few; J: TRBJ2-7; D: TRBD1; V: TRBV7-2; DNA: TGTGCCAGCAGCTTAGACCCGGGACAGGGGGCCTCCGAGCAGTACTTC; CDR3: CASSLDPGQGASEQYF
size: .; J: TRBJ1-6; D: .; V: TRBV4-2; DNA: TGTGCCAGCAGCCAAGAAGGAGACGATTGGTCACCCCTCCACTTT; CDR3: CASSQEGDDWSPLHF
size: .; J: TRBJ2-1; D: TRBD2; V: TRBV28; DNA: TGTGCCAGCAGTTCCGTAGCGGGACTATACAATGAGCAGTTCTTC; CDR3: CASSSVAGLYNEQFF
size: .; J: TRBJ2-7; D: .; V: TRBV7-9; DNA: TGTGCCAGCAGCCCCAGGGCCTCCTACGAGCAGTACTTC; CDR3: CASSPRASYEQYF
size: .; J: TRBJ2-7; D: TRBD1; V: TRBV25-1; DNA: TGTGCCAGCACAATTTACCTGACAGGGCTTATTCCCCACGAGCAGTACTTC; CDR3: CASTIYLTGLIPHEQYF
size: .; J: TRBJ2-7; D: TRBD2; V: TRBV2; DNA: TGTGCCAGCAGAGCGGGACTAGCGGGGGGCGAGCAGTACTTC; CDR3: CASRAGLAGGEQYF
size: .; J: TRBJ1-6; D: TRBD1; V: TRBV5-1; DNA: TGCGCCAGCAGCGTGACAGGGGCCTATAATTCACCCCTCCACTTT; CDR3: CASSVTGAYNSPLHF
size: .; J: TRBJ2-1; D: .; V: TRBV30; DNA: TGTGCCTGGAGTGTACGATTAGGGAGTCTGTTCTTC; CDR3: CAWSVRLGSLFF
size: .; J: TRBJ2-1; D: .; V: TRBV7-2; DNA: TGTGCCAGCACCCAACGAGATGAGCAGTTCTTC; CDR3: CASTQRDEQFF
size: .; J: TRBJ1-3; D: TRBD1; V: TRBV7-7; DNA: TGTGCTAGCAGCCTGGGGACAGGGGCTGGAAACACCATATATTTT; CDR3: CASSLGTGAGNTIYF
size: few; J: TRBJ1-2; D: .; V: TRBV4-3; DNA: TGCGCCAGCAGCCACGCCTCCTTAACAGGGTACAGCTATGGCTACACCTTC; CDR3: CASSHASLTGYSYGYTF
size: .; J: TRBJ1-5; D: .; V: TRBV7-9; DNA: TGTGCCAGCAGCCCCCAGGGCAGGGATCAGCCCCAGCATTTT; CDR3: CASSPQGRDQPQHF
size: .; J: TRBJ2-1; D: .; V: TRBV9; DNA: TGTGCCAGCAGCGTAGGGGGGCTCCGGCCTCCCAGTGGCAATGAGCAGTTCTTC; CDR3: CASSVGGLRPPSGNEQFF
size: .; J: TRBJ1-2; D: TRBD1; V: TRBV6-5; DNA: TGTGCCAGCAGGCGGCCCGGGACAGGCCTCTATGGCTACACCTTC; CDR3: CASRRPGTGLYGYTF
size: .; J: TRBJ2-1; D: TRBD2; V: TRBV6-4; DNA: TGTGCCAGCAGTGACGGACTAGCGGACTACAATGAGCAGTTCTTC; CDR3: CASSDGLADYNEQFF
size: .; J: TRBJ2-7; D: TRBD1; V: TRBV9; DNA: TGTGCCAGCAGTGCGGGGACAGGTTACGAGCAGTACTTC; CDR3: CASSAGTGYEQYF
size: .; J: TRBJ1-1; D: .; V: TRBV7-3; DNA: TGTGCCAGCAGCGAGGAGGGCAGGGCCGACACTGAAGCTTTCTTT; CDR3: CASSEEGRADTEAFF
size: once; J: TRBJ1-1; D: .; V: TRBV18; DNA: TGTGCCAGCTCACCATCGGCGCAGGGGAACACTGAAGCTTTCTTT; CDR3: CASSPSAQGNTEAFF
size: .; J: TRBJ1-2; D: .; V: TRBV18; DNA: TGTGCCAGCTCCCCTGACGGAGATGGCTACACCTTC; CDR3: CASSPDGDGYTF
size: few; J: TRBJ2-3; D: TRBD2; V: TRBV27; DNA: TGTGCCAGCAGTTTTCGGGGACTATACACAGATACGCAGTATTTT; CDR3: CASSFRGLYTDTQYF
size: few; J: TRBJ2-1; D: .; V: TRBV30; DNA: TGTGCCTGGAGTGACCAGCGGAATGAGCAGTTCTTC; CDR3: CAWSDQRNEQFF
size: once; J: TRBJ2-1; D: .; V: TRBV2; DNA: TGTGCCAGCAGTGGTAGGGAGCGCAATGAGCAGTTCTTC; CDR3: CASSGRERNEQFF
size: .; J: TRBJ1-1; D: .; V: TRBV6-5; DNA: TGTGCCAGCAGTTTAGGGGTGGGTACTGAAGCTTTCTTT; CDR3: CASSLGVGTEAFF
size: once; J: TRBJ1-2; D: .; V: TRBV5-8; DNA: TGTGCCAGCAGCCGGAGGGCAGGCAGGGACTATGGCTACACCTTC; CDR3: CASSRRAGRDYGYTF
size: .; J: TRBJ2-7; D: TRBD2; V: TRBV9; DNA: TGTGCCAGCAGCGTCGCTAGCGGTCCCCACGAGCAGTACTTC; CDR3: CASSVASGPHEQYF
size: .; J: TRBJ2-2; D: TRBD2; V: TRBV7-2; DNA: TGTGCCAGCAAAAGTCCAGCGGGACTAGGTACTTCTGGGGAGCTGTTTTTT; CDR3: CASKSPAGLGTSGELFF
size: .; J: TRBJ1-5; D: .; V: TRBV10-3; DNA: TGTGCCATCAGTGAGTCAGCGGGGGCGGGGGGACAGCCCCAGCATTTT; CDR3: CAISESAGAGGQPQHF
size: .; J: TRBJ2-7; D: TRBD2; V: TRBV4-1; DNA: TGCGCCAGCAGCCAAAGTCTAGCGGACCACGAGCAGTACTTC; CDR3: CASSQSLADHEQYF
size: .; J: TRBJ1-5; D: TRBD1; V: TRBV4-1; DNA: TGCGCCAGCAGTTACCGTGAGACAGGGGTTCAGCCCCAGCATTTT; CDR3: CASSYRETGVQPQHF
size: few; J: TRBJ2-1; D: TRBD2; V: TRBV7-2; DNA: TGTGCCAGCAGCCGGGGGGAGGTCCCCTACAATGAGCAGTTCTTC; CDR3: CASSRGEVPYNEQFF
size: .; J: TRBJ2-7; D: TRBD1; V: TRBV4-3; DNA: TGCGCCAGCAGCCAGCGACAGGGAACAACCTACGAGCAGTACTTC; CDR3: CASSQRQGTTYEQYF
size: few; J: TRBJ2-7; D: .; V: TRBV6-5; DNA: TGTGCCAGCAGTTATGGGGCAGTCTACGAGCAGTACTTC; CDR3: CASSYGAVYEQYF
size: .; J: TRBJ1-4; D: .; V: TRBV6-1; DNA: TGTGCCAGCAGTGAACACGGACAGATGAATGAAAAACTGTTTTTT; CDR3: CASSEHGQMNEKLFF
size: once; J: TRBJ2-1; D: .; V: TRBV2; DNA: TGTGCCAGCAATCCTAGCCAGGTCGGCAATGAGCAGTTCTTC; CDR3: CASNPSQVGNEQFF
size: .; J: TRBJ1-1; D: TRBD1; V: TRBV28; DNA: TGTGCCAGCAGTCGCCGGGACAGGGGGAACAGCACTGAAGCTTTCTTT; CDR3: CASSRRDRGNSTEAFF
size: .; J: TRBJ1-1; D: TRBD1; V: TRBV7-2; DNA: TGTGCCAGCAGCTTTCAAGGACAGGCGAACACTGAAGCTTTCTTT; CDR3: CASSFQGQANTEAFF
size: .; J: TRBJ1-4; D: TRBD1; V: TRBV30; DNA: TGTGCCTGGTCGACAGGGGCGGGTGAAAAACTGTTTTTT; CDR3: CAWSTGAGEKLFF
size: .; J: TRBJ2-7; D: TRBD2; V: TRBV27; DNA: TGTGCCAGCAGTTTATCAGGGCTAGCGGGAGGGTCTTCATCCTACGAGCAGTACTTC; CDR3: CASSLSGLAGGSSSYEQYF
size: .; J: TRBJ2-5; D: .; V: TRBV9; DNA: TGTGCCAGCAGCGCCAGGGAGACCCAGTACTTC; CDR3: CASSARETQYF
size: once; J: TRBJ2-2; D: TRBD2; V: TRBV9; DNA: TGTGCCAGCAGCGTAGTAAGTAGCGGGGTGAACACCGGGGAGCTGTTTTTT; CDR3: CASSVVSSGVNTGELFF
size: few; J: TRBJ2-4; D: TRBD1; V: TRBV4-2; DNA: TGTGCCAGCAGCCACGACCCCGGGACAGGCAGGTACTTC; CDR3: CASSHDPGTGRYF
size: once; J: TRBJ2-3; D: .; V: TRBV7-9; DNA: TGTGCCAGCAGCGTCGGGAGGACAGCAATTTCAGAGACAGATACGCAGTATTTT; CDR3: CASSVGRTAISETDTQYF
size: once; J: TRBJ1-5; D: TRBD1; V: TRBV12-5; DNA: TGTGCTAGTGGGGAGACAGGGTTCAATCAGCCCCAGCATTTT; CDR3: CASGETGFNQPQHF
size: .; J: TRBJ1-1; D: .; V: TRBV30; DNA: TGTGCCTGGTCGTCGGTGAACACTGAAGCTTTCTTT; CDR3: CAWSSVNTEAFF
size: .; J: TRBJ1-2; D: .; V: TRBV5-6; DNA: TGTGCCAGCAGCAGTCAGGTGGGGGGGTACTATGGCTACACCTTC; CDR3: CASSSQVGGYYGYTF
size: .; J: TRBJ2-7; D: .; V: TRBV29-1; DNA: TGCAGCGTTTCGGGGGAGCAGCAGTACTTC; CDR3: CSVSGEQQYF
size: .; J: TRBJ2-7; D: TRBD2; V: TRBV7-2; DNA: TGTGCCAGCAGCTCAGTAGCGGGAGGGCAGTACGAGCAGTACTTC; CDR3: CASSSVAGGQYEQYF
size: .; J: TRBJ2-7; D: .; V: TRBV9; DNA: TGTGCCAGCAGCGTAGGGGGGGACCCCTACGAGCAGTACTTC; CDR3: CASSVGGDPYEQYF
size: .; J: TRBJ1-2; D: TRBD1; V: TRBV28; DNA: TGTGCCAGCAGTTTCAGGGGGCGAGGCGGTGCTAACTATGGCTACACCTTC; CDR3: CASSFRGRGGANYGYTF
size: .; J: TRBJ2-1; D: .; V: TRBV9; DNA: TGTGCCAGCAGCGTAGTTTCGGAGGGGTTGGCTGAGCAGTTCTTC; CDR3: CASSVVSEGLAEQFF
size: .; J: TRBJ1-4; D: TRBD1; V: TRBV19; DNA: TGTGCCAGTAGTAGACGGGACAGGGTGGCAGCTAATGAAAAACTGTTTTTT; CDR3: CASSRRDRVAANEKLFF
size: .; J: TRBJ2-3; D: .; V: TRBV27; DNA: TGTGCCAGCAGTTTATGGGCAGCTATAGCGGATAGCACAGATACGCAGTATTTT; CDR3: CASSLWAAIADSTDTQYF
size: few; J: TRBJ1-5; D: .; V: TRBV2; DNA: TGTGCCAGCAGTGACAGGGGTCCCAATCAGCCCCAGCATTTT; CDR3: CASSDRGPNQPQHF